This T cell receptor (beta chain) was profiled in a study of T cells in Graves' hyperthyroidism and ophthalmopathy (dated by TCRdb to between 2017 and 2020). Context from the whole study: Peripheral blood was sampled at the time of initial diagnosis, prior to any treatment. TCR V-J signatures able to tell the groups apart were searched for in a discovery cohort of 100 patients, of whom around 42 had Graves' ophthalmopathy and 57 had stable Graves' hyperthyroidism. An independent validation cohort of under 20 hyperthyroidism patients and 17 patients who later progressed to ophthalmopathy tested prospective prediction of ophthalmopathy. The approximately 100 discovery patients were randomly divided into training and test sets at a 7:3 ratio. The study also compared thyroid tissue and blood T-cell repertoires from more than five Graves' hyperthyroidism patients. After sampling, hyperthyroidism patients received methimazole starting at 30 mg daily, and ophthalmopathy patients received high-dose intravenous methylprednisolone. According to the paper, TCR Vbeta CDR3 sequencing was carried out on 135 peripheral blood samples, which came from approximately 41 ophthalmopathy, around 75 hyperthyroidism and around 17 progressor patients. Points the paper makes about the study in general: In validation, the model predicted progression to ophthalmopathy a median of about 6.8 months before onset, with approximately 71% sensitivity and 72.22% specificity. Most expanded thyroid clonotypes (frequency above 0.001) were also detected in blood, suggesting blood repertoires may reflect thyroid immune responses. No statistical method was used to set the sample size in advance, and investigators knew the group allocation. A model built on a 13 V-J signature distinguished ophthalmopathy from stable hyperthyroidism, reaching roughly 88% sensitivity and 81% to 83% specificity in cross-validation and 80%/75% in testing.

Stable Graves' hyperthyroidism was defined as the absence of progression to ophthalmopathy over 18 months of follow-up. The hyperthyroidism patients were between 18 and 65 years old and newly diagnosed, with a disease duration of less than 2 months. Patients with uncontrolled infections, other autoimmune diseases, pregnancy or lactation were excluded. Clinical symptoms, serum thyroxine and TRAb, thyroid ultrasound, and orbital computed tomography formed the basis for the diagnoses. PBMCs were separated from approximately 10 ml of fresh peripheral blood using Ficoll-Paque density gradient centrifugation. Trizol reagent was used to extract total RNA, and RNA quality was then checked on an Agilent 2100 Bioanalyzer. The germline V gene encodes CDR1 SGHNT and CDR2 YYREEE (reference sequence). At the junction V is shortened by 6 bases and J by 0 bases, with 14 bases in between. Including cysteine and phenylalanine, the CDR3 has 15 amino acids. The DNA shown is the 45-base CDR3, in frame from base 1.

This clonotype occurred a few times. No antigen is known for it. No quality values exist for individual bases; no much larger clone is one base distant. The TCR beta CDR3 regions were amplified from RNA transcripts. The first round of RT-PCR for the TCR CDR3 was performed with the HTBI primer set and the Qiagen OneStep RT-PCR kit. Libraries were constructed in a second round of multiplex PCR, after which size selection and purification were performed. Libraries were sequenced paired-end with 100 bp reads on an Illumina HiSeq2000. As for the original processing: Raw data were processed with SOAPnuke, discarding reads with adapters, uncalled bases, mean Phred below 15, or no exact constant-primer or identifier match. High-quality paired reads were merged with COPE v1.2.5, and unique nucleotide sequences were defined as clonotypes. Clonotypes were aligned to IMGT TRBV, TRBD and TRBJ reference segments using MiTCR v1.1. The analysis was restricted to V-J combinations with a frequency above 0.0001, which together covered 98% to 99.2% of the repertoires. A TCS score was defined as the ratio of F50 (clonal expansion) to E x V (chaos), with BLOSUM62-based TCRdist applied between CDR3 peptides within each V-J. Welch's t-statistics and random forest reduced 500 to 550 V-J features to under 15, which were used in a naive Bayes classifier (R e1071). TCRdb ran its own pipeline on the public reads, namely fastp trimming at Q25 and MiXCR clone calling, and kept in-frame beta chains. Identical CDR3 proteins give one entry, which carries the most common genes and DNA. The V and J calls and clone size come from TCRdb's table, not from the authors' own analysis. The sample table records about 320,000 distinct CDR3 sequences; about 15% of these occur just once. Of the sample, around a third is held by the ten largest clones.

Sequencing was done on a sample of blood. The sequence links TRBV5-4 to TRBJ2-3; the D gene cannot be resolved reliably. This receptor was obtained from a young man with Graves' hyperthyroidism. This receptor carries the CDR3 CASKPTTTSTDTQYF. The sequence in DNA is TGTGCCAGCAAACCGACCACTACTAGCACAGATACGCAGTATTTT.